Presented here are 7 T cell receptor beta chains from one specimen sequenced in a study of blood T cell repertoires in COVID-19. The protocol was immunoSEQ multiplex PCR, while the TCRdb copy is restricted to in-frame clones and leaves out a portion. Among around 140,000 clones listed, about 88% were seen once. Sequences were obtained from PBMCs or T cells enriched from blood (not recorded which). The receptors here all came from a man in his forties with acute COVID-19.

CDR3: CASSLGLFSGNTIYF. For the CDR3, the DNA is TGCGCCAGCAGCTTGGGACTATTCTCTGGAAACACCATATATTTT. This rearrangement joins TRBV5-1 to TRBJ1-3; D gene ambiguous. Trimming took off 0 bases at V and 0 bases at J, with 7 bases between the two ends. CDR3 length: 15 amino acids. CDR1 and CDR2 from the germline V gene are SGHRS and YFSETQ.

This clone was seen only a few times. J is TRBJ1-3 and V is TRBV3-1 (or the pseudogene TRBV3-2), with D unclear. The germline CDR1 and CDR2 sequences are LGHDT and YNNKEL (reference sequence). Between the trimmed V and J ends, which lost 0 bases and 0 bases, there was a span of 9 bases. CDR3 length: 16 amino acids. In DNA form, the CDR3 reads TGTGCCAGCAGCCAAGATCCTGCAGTCTCTGGAAACACCATATATTTT. Amino acids: CASSQDPAVSGNTIYF.

This clone was seen more than once but under ten times. The CDR3 is CASSFTGINGGYTF. CDR3 coding DNA: TGTGCCAGTAGTTTTACAGGTATCAACGGGGGCTACACCTTC. The chain links TRBV19 to TRBJ1-2; D is perhaps TRBD1 (5 bases). Germline V CDR1 and CDR2: LNHDA, SQIVND (reference sequence). Trimming pared 5 bases from V and 8 bases from J, leaving 18 bases between. CDR3 length: 14 amino acids.

V and J are TRBV6-1 and TRBJ1-2; D perhaps matches TRBD1 (5 bases). Per the germline V gene, CDR1 is MNHNS and CDR2 is SASEGT. V lost 2 bases and J 2 bases, leaving 9 bases between the germline ends. The CDR3 is 14 residues long. CDR3 loop: CASSESAGNYGYTF. In nucleotides, the CDR3 is TGTGCCAGCAGTGAATCAGCAGGGAACTATGGCTACACCTTC.

The rearrangement uses TRBV2 and TRBJ2-7, with TRBD2 matching 8 bases. Trimming took 3 bases from V and 0 from J; bases not matched to a gene: 22. Germline V gives CDR1 SNHLY, CDR2 FYNNEI. The CDR3 is 21 residues long. CDR3 coding DNA: TGTGCCAGCAGTGACCCTAAACTTAGCGGGACCTCGAAAATTAACTCCTACGAGCAGTACTTC. It is translated as CASSDPKLSGTSKINSYEQYF.

This clone has just a few counts. The chain employs TRBV2 and TRBJ1-5, with a weak D call TRBD1 (6 bases). There are 16 residues in the CDR3. Germline V gene sequence: CDR1 SNHLY, CDR2 FYNNEI. V lost 3 bases, J lost 0 bases, and 12 bases lay in between. This chain's CDR3 is CASSDMTGFSNQPQHF. The CDR3 DNA is TGTGCCAGCAGTGATATGACAGGTTTTAGCAATCAGCCCCAGCATTTT.

The table lists this clone with a count of one. This chain connects TRBV13 to TRBJ1-2; D is possibly TRBD1 (5 bases). This CDR3 has 13 amino acids. Looked up from germline, CDR1 is PRHDT and CDR2 is FYEKMQ (reference sequence). V was pared by 4 bases and J by 5 bases, with 11 bases between. The CDR3 loop reads CASSSGSYYGYTF. CDR3 DNA sequence: TGTGCCAGCAGCTCAGGGAGTTATTATGGCTACACCTTC.